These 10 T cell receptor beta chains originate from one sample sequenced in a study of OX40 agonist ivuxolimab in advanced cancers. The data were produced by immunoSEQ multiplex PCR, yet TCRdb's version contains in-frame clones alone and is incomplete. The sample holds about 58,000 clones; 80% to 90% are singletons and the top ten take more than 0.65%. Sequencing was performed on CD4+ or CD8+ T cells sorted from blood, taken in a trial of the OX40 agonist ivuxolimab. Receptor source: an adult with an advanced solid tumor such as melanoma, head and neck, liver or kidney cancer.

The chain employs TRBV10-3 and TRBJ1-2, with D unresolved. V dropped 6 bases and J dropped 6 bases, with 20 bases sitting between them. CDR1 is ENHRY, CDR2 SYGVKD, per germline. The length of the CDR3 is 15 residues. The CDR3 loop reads CAIRPDGRTSDGYTF. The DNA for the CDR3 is TGTGCCATCAGACCGGACGGTCGCACGTCTGATGGCTACACCTTC.

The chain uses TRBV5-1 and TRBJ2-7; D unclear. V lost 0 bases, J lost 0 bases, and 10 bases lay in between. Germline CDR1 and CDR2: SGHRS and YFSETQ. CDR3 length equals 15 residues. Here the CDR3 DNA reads TGCGCCAGCAGCTTGGGGGGTTCCCGCTCCTACGAGCAGTACTTC. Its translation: CASSLGGSRSYEQYF.

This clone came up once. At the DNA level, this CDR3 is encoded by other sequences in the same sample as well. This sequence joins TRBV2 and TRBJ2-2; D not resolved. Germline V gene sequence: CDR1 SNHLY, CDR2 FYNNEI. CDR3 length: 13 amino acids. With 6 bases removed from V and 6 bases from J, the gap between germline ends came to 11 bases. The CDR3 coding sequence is TGTGCCAGCAGCTCGAGGAAAGCCGGGGAGCTGTTTTTT. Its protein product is CASSSRKAGELFF.

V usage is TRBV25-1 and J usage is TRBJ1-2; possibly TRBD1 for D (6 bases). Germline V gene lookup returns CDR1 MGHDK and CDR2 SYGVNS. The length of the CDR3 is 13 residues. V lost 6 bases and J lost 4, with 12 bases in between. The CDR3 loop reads CASRGTGSYGYTF. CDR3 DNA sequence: TGTGCCAGCAGGGGTACAGGGAGCTATGGCTACACCTTC.

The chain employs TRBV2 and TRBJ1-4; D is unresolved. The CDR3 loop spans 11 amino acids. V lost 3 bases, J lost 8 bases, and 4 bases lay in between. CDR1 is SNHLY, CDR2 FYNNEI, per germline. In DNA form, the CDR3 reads TGTGCCAGCAGTGAGAAGGAAAAACTGTTTTTT. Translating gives CASSEKEKLFF. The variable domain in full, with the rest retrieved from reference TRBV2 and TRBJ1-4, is EPEVTQTPSHQVTQMGQEVILRCVPISNHLYFYWYRQILGQKVEFLVSFYNNEISEKSEIFDDQFSVERPDGSNFTLKIRSTKLEDSAMYFCASSEKEKLFFGSGTQLSVL.

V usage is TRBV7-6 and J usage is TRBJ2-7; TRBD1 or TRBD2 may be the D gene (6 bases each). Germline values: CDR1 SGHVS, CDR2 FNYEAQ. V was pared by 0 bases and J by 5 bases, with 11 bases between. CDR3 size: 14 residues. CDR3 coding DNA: TGTGCCAGCAGCTTAGCGCAGGGGAGGAACGAGCAGTACTTC. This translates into CASSLAQGRNEQYF.

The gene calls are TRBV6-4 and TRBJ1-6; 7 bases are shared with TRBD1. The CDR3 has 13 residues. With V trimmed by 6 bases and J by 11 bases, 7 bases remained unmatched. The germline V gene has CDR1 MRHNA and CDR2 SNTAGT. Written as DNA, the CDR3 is TGTGCCAGCAGCTCGGACAGGCGTGCACCCCTCCACTTT. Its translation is CASSSDRRAPLHF.

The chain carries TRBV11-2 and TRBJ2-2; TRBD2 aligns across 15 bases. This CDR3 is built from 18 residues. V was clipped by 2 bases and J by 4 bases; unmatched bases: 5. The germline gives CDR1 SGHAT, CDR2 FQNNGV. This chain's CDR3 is CASSLKGLAGGPTGELFF. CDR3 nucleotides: TGTGCCAGCAGCTTAAAAGGACTAGCGGGGGGGCCCACCGGGGAGCTGTTTTTT.

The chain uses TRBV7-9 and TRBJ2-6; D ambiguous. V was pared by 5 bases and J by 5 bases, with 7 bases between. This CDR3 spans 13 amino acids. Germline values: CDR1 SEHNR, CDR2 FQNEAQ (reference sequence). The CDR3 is CASSRPRANVLTF. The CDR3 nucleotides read TGTGCCAGCAGCCGTCCCCGGGCCAACGTCCTGACTTTC.

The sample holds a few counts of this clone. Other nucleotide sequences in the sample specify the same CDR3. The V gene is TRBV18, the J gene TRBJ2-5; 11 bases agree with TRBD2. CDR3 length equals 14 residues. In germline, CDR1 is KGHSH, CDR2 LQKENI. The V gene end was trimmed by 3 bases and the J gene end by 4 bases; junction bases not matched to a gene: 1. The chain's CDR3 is CASSPGTSGETQYF. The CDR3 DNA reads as TGTGCCAGCTCACCCGGGACTAGCGGAGAGACCCAGTACTTC.